One sample yielded the 28 T cell receptor beta chains listed below, sequenced in a study of Ad26.COV2.S vaccination and SARS-CoV-2 variants. The assay was immunoSEQ multiplex PCR, and TCRdb's table has in-frame clones only and misses some. The sample lists around 350,000 clones, around 92% seen once, with about 3.9% in the top ten. Material: peripheral blood, obtained after recovery from COVID-19. Receptors originate from a human donor who had recovered from COVID-19.

The chain has TRBV7-2 and TRBJ2-3; D possibly corresponds to TRBD1 (6 bases). Germline CDR1 reads SGHTA; CDR2 reads FQGNSA. Trimming removed 3 bases from V and 1 base from J, with 8 bases in between. This CDR3 is 14 amino acids long. In nucleotides, the CDR3 is TGTGCCAGCAGCTTCGACAGGCGCACAGATACGCAGTATTTT. It codes for CASSFDRRTDTQYF.

The chain combines TRBV6-6 with TRBJ1-2; D remains unclear. Between the trimmed V and J ends, which lost 6 bases and 0 bases, there was a span of 11 bases. The CDR3 totals 14 residues. Germline V gene sequence: CDR1 MNHNY, CDR2 SVGAGI (reference sequence). CDR3 loop: CASSHFLANYGYTF. Written as DNA, the CDR3 is TGTGCCAGCAGCCACTTCCTGGCTAACTATGGCTACACCTTC.

This chain joins TRBV3-1 (or the pseudogene TRBV3-2) and TRBJ1-1, with D unclear. The V and J ends lost 5 bases and 4 bases respectively, with 17 bases between them. Germline V gives CDR1 LGHDT, CDR2 YNNKEL (reference sequence). The CDR3 is made up of 15 amino acids. CDR3 in DNA: TGTGCCAGCAGCGATGACTTAGCTTCGGGCACTGAAGCTTTCTTT. Translating it yields CASSDDLASGTEAFF.

The chain couples TRBV5-1 to TRBJ2-3; D may correspond to TRBD1 or TRBD2 (5 bases each). V dropped 4 bases and J dropped 5 bases, with 14 bases sitting between them. The CDR3 runs to 14 residues. In germline, CDR1 is SGHRS, CDR2 YFSETQ. The CDR3 DNA follows: TGCGCCAGCAGCCCCTGGGACGGAATAGATACGCAGTATTTT. Translating it yields CASSPWDGIDTQYF.

A single count supports this clone. This chain uses TRBV6-5 with TRBJ1-5; 9 positions agree with TRBD1. J lost 6 bases, V lost 5 bases, and 2 bases had no gene match. The CDR3 covers 13 residues. From germline, CDR1 is MNHEY and CDR2 SVGAGI. The CDR3 nucleotides are TGTGCCAGCAGTACACAGGGGGCTCAGCCCCAGCATTTT. It is translated as CASSTQGAQPQHF.

The chain is built from TRBV9 and TRBJ2-1, with 14 bases identical to TRBD2. Germline CDR1 SGDLS, CDR2 YYNGEE. V shed 3 bases, J shed 14 bases, and the junction held 10 bases outside the gene matches. CDR3 size: 15 residues. The CDR3 protein is CASSAGLAGDPREFF. The CDR3 DNA is TGTGCCAGCAGCGCGGGACTAGCGGGGGATCCCAGGGAGTTCTTC.

The chain employs TRBV3-1 (or the pseudogene TRBV3-2) and TRBJ2-1; 9 bases line up with TRBD2. This CDR3 comprises 16 residues. Germline values: CDR1 LGHDT, CDR2 YNNKEL (reference sequence). J was trimmed by 4 bases and V by 0 bases; bases with no gene match: 4. The CDR3 DNA reads TGTGCCAGCAGCCAAGAAAGGAGCGGGGGGTACAATGAGCAGTTCTTC. Residues: CASSQERSGGYNEQFF.

Comment on this clone: This same CDR3 is encoded by further DNA sequences in the sample. The chain carries TRBV6-5 and TRBJ2-2, with D unclear. This CDR3 has 12 amino acids. V was cut by 10 bases and J by 1 base, with 7 bases left in between. Germline V gene sequence: CDR1 MNHEY, CDR2 SVGAGI. This CDR3 reads CATGRNTGELFF. For the CDR3, the DNA is TGTGCCACCGGCAGGAACACCGGGGAGCTGTTTTTT.

The rearrangement uses TRBV10-2 and TRBJ2-5; 11 bases agree with TRBD2. Trimming removed 6 bases from V and 5 bases from J; junction bases left unmatched: 8. The CDR3 consists of 15 residues. The germline gives CDR1 WSHSY, CDR2 SAAADI. Written as DNA, the CDR3 is TGCGCCAGCAGCCTTAGCGGGGGGGCCAGTGAGACCCAGTACTTC. Encoded protein: CASSLSGGASETQYF.

This clone occurred many times. The chain employs TRBV5-6 and TRBJ1-5; TRBD1 might be the D (5 bases). Germline V gene data show CDR1 as SGHDT and CDR2 as YYEEEE. Deletions cut 4 bases from V and 0 bases from J, with 23 bases between. The CDR3 has 19 residues. The CDR3 region is CASSPGGIGVDYSNQPQHF. In DNA form, the CDR3 reads TGTGCCAGCAGCCCCGGGGGGATTGGGGTTGATTATAGCAATCAGCCCCAGCATTTT.

The J gene is TRBJ1-1, the V gene TRBV7-9; 9 positions agree with TRBD1. The germline V gene encodes CDR1 SEHNR and CDR2 FQNEAQ (reference sequence). The ends lost 6 bases at V and 2 bases at J; junction bases unmatched: 7. CDR3 length: 15 residues. The CDR3 coding sequence is TGTGCCAGCAGTTCAGGACAGGGGCCCAACACTGAAGCTTTCTTT. The encoded protein is CASSSGQGPNTEAFF.

This rearrangement joins TRBV5-1 to TRBJ2-7, with a possible D match to TRBD2 (6 bases). The V gene lost 0 bases and the J gene lost 2 bases, with 12 bases spanning the gap. This CDR3 contains 15 residues. CDR1 and CDR2 from the germline V gene are SGHRS and YFSETQ. In DNA, the CDR3 is TGCGCCAGCAGCTTGGATCGGGGGACGGCCTACGAGCAGTACTTC. Translating gives CASSLDRGTAYEQYF.

Here the CDR3 DNA reads TGTGCCAGCAGTTACGGGCAGGTAGCCTACGAGCAGTACTTC. This codes for CASSYGQVAYEQYF. V and J are TRBV6-2 or TRBV6-3 and TRBJ2-7; no clear D gene. Trimming left V 2 bases short and J 2 bases short, with 10 bases between. The CDR3 consists of 14 residues. Germline CDR1 is MNHEY and CDR2 is SVGEGT.

The J gene is TRBJ2-3, the V gene TRBV9; D ambiguous. Germline CDR1 and CDR2: SGDLS and YYNGEE. CDR3 length: 11 amino acids. The ends were cut back, 4 bases at V and 2 bases at J, with 2 bases in the middle. CDR3 in DNA: TGTGCCAGCAGCTCCACAGATACGCAGTATTTT. Amino acid sequence: CASSSTDTQYF.

This chain joins TRBV7-6 and TRBJ2-6; possibly TRBD2 for D (6 bases). The germline V gene encodes CDR1 SGHVS and CDR2 FNYEAQ. V gave up 1 base and J gave up 1 base, with 8 bases separating them. This CDR3 spans 16 amino acids. CDR3 amino acids: CASSLVGGSGANVLTF. The CDR3 coding sequence is TGTGCCAGCAGCTTAGTGGGGGGATCTGGGGCCAACGTCCTGACTTTC.

In the case of this clone: Other DNA variants within this sample encode the same CDR3. The rearrangement uses TRBV6-5 and TRBJ1-5, with D possibly matching TRBD1 (5 bases). The germline gives CDR1 MNHEY, CDR2 SVGAGI. The CDR3 runs to 15 residues. V lost 0 bases to trimming and J lost 1 base, with 7 bases between them. CDR3 sequence: CASSYSSGSNQPQHF. Here the CDR3 DNA reads TGTGCCAGCAGTTACTCCTCAGGGAGCAATCAGCCCCAGCATTTT.

The V call is TRBV5-1, the J call TRBJ1-1; D gene uncertain. There are 15 residues in the CDR3. V was shortened by 2 bases and J by 6 bases, with 17 bases between the two germline ends. The germline V gene has CDR1 SGHRS and CDR2 YFSETQ. CDR3 bases: TGCGCCAGCAGCTTTCTGACTGTTGGGGAATCTGAAGCTTTCTTT. Translation: CASSFLTVGESEAFF.

The V gene is TRBV23-1, the J gene TRBJ2-1, with 10 bases fitting TRBD2. TRBV23-1 is assigned to the ORF class and has an uncertain function. J was trimmed by 3 bases and V by 0 bases; bases with no gene match: 8. The CDR3 extends over 18 amino acids. CDR3 residues: CASSQSRNSGGNYNEQFF. CDR3 in DNA: TGCGCCAGCAGTCAATCTAGGAATAGCGGGGGGAACTACAATGAGCAGTTCTTC.

The V gene is TRBV7-2, the J gene TRBJ1-4; 7 nucleotides line up with TRBD1. V gave up 5 bases and J gave up 0 bases; unmatched junction bases: 6. Germline V gene data show CDR1 as SGHTA and CDR2 as FQGNSA. The CDR3 is made up of 16 amino acids. In DNA, the CDR3 is TGTGCCAGCAGCCCGACGGACAGGTCAACTAATGAAAAACTGTTTTTT. Translating gives CASSPTDRSTNEKLFF.

The chain couples TRBV12-5 to TRBJ2-3; D is undetermined. Per the germline V gene, CDR1 is LGHNT and CDR2 is FRNRAP. The CDR3 is made up of 17 amino acids. V was shortened by 0 bases and J by 1 base, with 14 bases between the two germline ends. The CDR3 nucleotides are TGTGCTAGTGGTTTGGTCTCCTTGGATATCGGCACAGATACGCAGTATTTT. Its translation is CASGLVSLDIGTDTQYF.

CDR3 amino acids: CASSVGSSGANSYNEQFF. The DNA for the CDR3 is TGTGCCAGCAGCGTAGGTAGTAGCGGGGCAAACTCCTACAATGAGCAGTTCTTC. The chain links TRBV9 to TRBJ2-1, with 8 bases aligning to TRBD2. J gave up 0 bases and V 0 bases, and 8 bases lay outside the gene matches. CDR1 and CDR2 (germline): SGDLS, YYNGEE. This CDR3 is 18 amino acids long.

V is TRBV12-5 and J is TRBJ1-5, with 11 bases matching TRBD1. CDR3 length: 17 residues. The V gene's germline CDR1 is LGHNT and CDR2 FRNRAP. Germline trimming cut 0 bases from V and 5 bases from J; bases unmatched to any gene: 6. In DNA form, the CDR3 reads TGTGCTAGTGGTTTGGTATTAGGACAGGGGGCCCATCAGCCCCAGCATTTT. This sequence encodes CASGLVLGQGAHQPQHF.

The chain combines TRBV28 with TRBJ2-7, with 9 bases identical to TRBD1. Germline V gives CDR1 MDHEN, CDR2 SYDVKM. Trimming at V came to 6 bases and at J to 5 bases, leaving 8 bases not matched to a gene. CDR3 size: 14 residues. For the CDR3, the DNA is TGTGCCAGCAGGAACAGGGGGCCTGGGGACGAGCAGTACTTC. Its translation: CASRNRGPGDEQYF.

The J gene is TRBJ1-2, the V gene TRBV5-4; no clear D. This CDR3 comprises 14 residues. The V end was cut by 0 bases, the J end by 0 bases, with 6 bases between. Germline CDR1 and CDR2: SGHNT and YYREEE (reference sequence). CDR3 residues: CASSLGHSNYGYTF. For the CDR3, the DNA is TGTGCCAGCAGCTTGGGCCATTCTAACTATGGCTACACCTTC.

The chain recombines TRBV6-4 with TRBJ1-1; perhaps TRBD1 as D (5 bases). With 4 bases removed from V and 4 bases from J, the gap between germline ends came to 10 bases. Germline CDR1 reads MRHNA; CDR2 reads SNTAGT. There are 13 residues in the CDR3. Here the CDR3 reads CASSGQLGTEAFF. The CDR3 DNA sequence: TGTGCCAGCAGTGGACAGTTGGGCACTGAAGCTTTCTTT.

This chain joins TRBV27 and TRBJ2-3; D is unclear. V dropped 2 bases and J dropped 3 bases, with 12 bases sitting between them. CDR1 and CDR2 from the germline V gene are MNHEY and SMNVEV (reference sequence). The CDR3 runs to 15 residues. The CDR3, as DNA: TGTGCCAGCAGTTTACTCCCGTATAGGACAGATACGCAGTATTTT. Translating gives CASSLLPYRTDTQYF.

This chain connects TRBV19 to TRBJ2-5, with TRBD2 identical over 8 bases. The CDR3 has 16 residues. Trimming took 3 bases from V and 1 from J; bases not matched to a gene: 7. CDR1 is LNHDA, CDR2 SQIVND, per germline (reference sequence). CDR3: CASSINPGGAQETQYF. DNA of the CDR3: TGTGCCAGTAGTATCAACCCGGGGGGGGCCCAAGAGACCCAGTACTTC. The full variable domain, in which reference TRBV19 and TRBJ2-5 provide the parts outside the CDR3, is DGGITQSPKYLFRKEGQNVTLSCEQNLNHDAMYWYRQDPGQGLRLIYYSQIVNDFQKGDIAEGYSVSREKKESFPLTVTSAQKNPTAFYLCASSINPGGAQETQYFGPGTRLLVL.

This sequence joins TRBV5-1 and TRBJ1-2; D call uncertain. The CDR3 length is 14 residues. Per the germline V gene, CDR1 is SGHRS and CDR2 is YFSETQ. V was shortened by 2 bases and J by 0 bases, with 8 bases between the two germline ends. CDR3 sequence reads: CASSFGQTNYGYTF. CDR3 nucleotides: TGCGCCAGCAGCTTCGGGCAGACTAACTATGGCTACACCTTC.